This T cell receptor (beta chain) stems from a study of cytotoxic CD8 clonotypes in ibrutinib-treated CLL. Overall study: The study included under twelve relapsed/refractory and under 16 treatment-naive patients; about 18 had IGHV unmutated disease. Overall study results and limits: Elevated clonality accompanied ibrutinib response, with a return toward baseline values at progression. Baseline-level clonality went beyond age-matched healthy donors and moved in step with circulating CD8+ T-cell counts.

Sequenced by immunoSEQ multiplex PCR; TCRdb stores in-frame clones only, minus some. This sample has about 45,000 clones, with 65% found just once. To note about this clone: Its cognate antigen is unknown.

Germline assignment: CDR1 SGDLS and CDR2 YYNGEE. The CDR3 covers 14 residues. Deletions cut 3 bases from V and 10 bases from J, with 19 bases between. The TCR originated in a human donor with chronic lymphocytic leukemia. The chain recombines TRBV9 with TRBJ1-1; D might be TRBD1 (5 bases). This specimen was PBMCs, taken after 24 months of ibrutinib treatment. CDR3 loop: CASSENVGMGGAFF. DNA for the CDR3: TGTGCCAGCAGCGAAAACGTAGGGATGGGGGGAGCTTTCTTT. Looking up the rest from reference TRBV9 and TRBJ1-1 gives the full variable domain: DSGVTQTPKHLITATGQRVTLRCSPRSGDLSVYWYQQSLDQGLQFLIQYYNGEERAKGNILERFSAQQFPDLHSELNLSSLELGDSALYFCASSENVGMGGAFFGQGTRLTVV.